This entry is about one TCR beta chain. After removal of 1 base from V and 1 base from J, the junction contained 3 bases not matched to a gene. Germline CDR1 is SGHAT and CDR2 is FQNNGV. The CDR3 consists of 15 residues. These data come from a study of blood T cell repertoires in COVID-19. Study-level information: The United States, Italy and Spain provided the acute and convalescent COVID-19 samples. PBMCs, B-cell-depleted T cells, or T cells were the source of the cDNA or gDNA that made up the material.

Per the authors' pipeline: By means of reference gene primer amplification, nucleated cell counts were estimated. Measured with immunoSEQ multiplex PCR; TCRdb has only the in-frame clones, and not every one. V and J calls plus clone size are reproduced from that table; the DNA served to infer D and trimming. Among approximately 260,000 clones listed, roughly nine tenths were seen once. The sequence derives from a man between 60 and 75 years old who had recovered from COVID-19. Source material: peripheral blood. V is TRBV11-2 and J is TRBJ1-2; 7 bases line up with TRBD1. The CDR3 DNA reads as TGTGCCAGCAGCTTAGTGGGACAGCTTAACTATGGCTACACCTTC. This gives the protein CASSLVGQLNYGYTF.